What follows are 7 T cell receptor beta chains derived from one specimen sequenced in a study of identical twins. TCRdb reanalysed the 5' RACE reads using MiXCR and keeps one entry per CDR3 protein. The sample lists 500,000 to 550,000 distinct CDR3 sequences; 22% were seen once. This sample was shared with a second study, whose subject was T cells expressing NK-cell markers.

The sequenced sample consisted of CD4+ T cells sorted from blood. The receptor set was obtained from a woman younger than 35 in good health.

The chain is built from TRBV9 and TRBJ2-3; D perhaps matches TRBD2 (6 bases). The V end lost 3 bases, the J end lost 1 base, and 21 bases lay between the germline ends. The germline gives CDR1 SGDLS, CDR2 YYNGEE. This CDR3 has 18 amino acids. CDR3 residues: CASSAEGLGDSRTDTQYF. DNA for the CDR3: TGTGCCAGCAGCGCTGAAGGACTCGGGGACTCCCGCACAGATACGCAGTATTTT.

V and J are TRBV7-9 and TRBJ2-1; D gene uncertain. This CDR3 has 14 residues. V was cut by 5 bases and J by 2 bases, with 10 bases left in between. Per the germline V gene, CDR1 is SEHNR and CDR2 is FQNEAQ (reference sequence). CDR3 sequence (DNA): TGTGCCAGCAGCCCCGACCCAGCCTACAATGAGCAGTTCTTC. This sequence encodes CASSPDPAYNEQFF.

This sequence joins TRBV10-3 and TRBJ2-3, with 12 bases aligning to TRBD2. With V trimmed by 5 bases and J by 6 bases, 9 bases remained unmatched. The germline gives CDR1 ENHRY, CDR2 SYGVKD. CDR3 length: 16 residues. The CDR3 DNA reads TGTGCCATCAGTCCGACCCGACTAGCGGGAGCCGATACGCAGTATTTT. Protein: CAISPTRLAGADTQYF.

This chain connects TRBV10-3 to TRBJ2-1, with 7 positions matching TRBD2. J was trimmed by 5 bases and V by 6 bases; bases with no gene match: 4. CDR3 length equals 13 residues. Germline assignment: CDR1 ENHRY and CDR2 SYGVKD. CDR3 nucleotides: TGTGCCATCAGCCTCCGGGGGGACAATGAGCAGTTCTTC. Amino acids: CAISLRGDNEQFF.

This clonotype was observed a handful of times. The chain carries TRBV20-1 and TRBJ2-5; no reliable D call. The CDR3 extends over 13 amino acids. The germline V and J ends were trimmed by 6 bases and 1 base, with 12 bases remaining between them. CDR1 and CDR2 (germline): DFQATT, SNEGSKA (reference sequence). CDR3 in DNA: TGCAGTGCCCCGGTGGGGTCCCAAGAGACCCAGTACTTC. It codes for CSAPVGSQETQYF.

The chain links TRBV12-3 or TRBV12-4 to TRBJ2-3; the D is unclear. Trimming removed 1 base at V and 8 bases at J, with 4 bases between. CDR3 length: 11 amino acids. This CDR3 reads CASSLEVTQYF. DNA for the CDR3: TGTGCCAGCAGTTTAGAAGTTACGCAGTATTTT.

This clonotype was observed a single time. The rearrangement joins TRBV6-1 to TRBJ1-1, with no clear D. This CDR3 spans 13 amino acids. Germline V gene data show CDR1 as MNHNS and CDR2 as SASEGT. V lost 7 bases to trimming and J lost 1 base, with 10 bases between them. The CDR3 sequence: CASTVGPNTEAFF. CDR3 nucleotides: TGTGCCAGCACGGTCGGGCCGAACACTGAAGCTTTCTTT.